This T cell receptor (beta chain) is from a study of blood T cell repertoires in COVID-19. Turning to the study itself: There were acute and convalescent COVID-19 samples, and they came from the United States, Italy and Spain. Sources were T cells, B-cell-depleted T cells, or PBMCs; the material itself was cDNA or gDNA.

As originally analysed: It was from reference gene primer amplification that nucleated cell counts were estimated. Sequencing used immunoSEQ multiplex PCR; TCRdb keeps in-frame clones, though not all of them. V, J and clone size are taken as reported in that table, and D and trimming were inferred from the DNA itself. Among roughly 100,000 clones listed, about 76% were seen once. The sequencing input was peripheral blood. This TCR derives from a man older than 75 with acute or convalescent COVID-19.

The CDR3 nucleotides are TGCGCCAGCAGCCCTGACCCTAGCGGGAGGGCCAGGGATGAGCAGTTCTTC. This translates into CASSPDPSGRARDEQFF. J is TRBJ2-1 and V is TRBV4-1; TRBD2 agrees at 12 bases. Germline assignment: CDR1 MGHRA and CDR2 YSYEKL. CDR3 size: 17 residues. V dropped 4 bases and J dropped 8; count of bases not matched to a gene: 12.